The 3 T cell receptor beta chains given below trace back to one sample, sequenced in a study of T-cell reconstitution after alpha-beta-depleted transplantation in children. Unique molecular identifiers were used in preparing the TCRbeta library. MiXCR, applied by TCRdb to the PCR reads, yields one record per CDR3 protein. The sample holds some 840,000 distinct CDR3 sequences; roughly 16% are singletons and the top ten take 5%. The sequenced sample was PBMCs, mostly from graft donor cells, obtained 360 days after TCRalphabeta/CD19-depleted stem cell transplant. The receptors were gathered from a male patient younger than 18 who had a stem cell transplant for acute lymphoblastic leukemia, so the T cells may come from the graft donor.

The chain links TRBV6-1 to TRBJ1-1; 7 nucleotides line up with TRBD1. The germline CDR1 and CDR2 sequences are MNHNS and SASEGT. Trimming removed 11 bases from V and 2 bases from J; junction bases left unmatched: 8. This CDR3 has 13 amino acids. CDR3 DNA sequence: TGTGCCGTCACAGGGGATCCCAACACTGAAGCTTTCTTT. This codes for CAVTGDPNTEAFF.

This sequence joins TRBV24-1 and TRBJ1-1; 7 bases are shared with TRBD1. Germline trimming cut 9 bases from V and 9 bases from J; bases unmatched to any gene: 12. The germline CDR1 and CDR2 sequences are KGHDR and SFDVKD. The CDR3 contains 13 residues. CDR3 nucleotides: TGTGCCACCTATGCGCGGGGGGACAGTAAAGCTTTCTTT. Translated, it gives CATYARGDSKAFF.

This chain links TRBV5-1 with TRBJ2-5, with D maybe TRBD2 (6 bases). Germline CDR1 SGHRS, CDR2 YFSETQ. The CDR3 totals 17 residues. Between the trimmed V and J ends, which lost 0 bases and 1 base, there was a span of 16 bases. The CDR3 DNA sequence: TGCGCCAGCAGCTTGGGGGACGGGGGACGGACCCAAGAGACCCAGTACTTC. Translation: CASSLGDGGRTQETQYF.